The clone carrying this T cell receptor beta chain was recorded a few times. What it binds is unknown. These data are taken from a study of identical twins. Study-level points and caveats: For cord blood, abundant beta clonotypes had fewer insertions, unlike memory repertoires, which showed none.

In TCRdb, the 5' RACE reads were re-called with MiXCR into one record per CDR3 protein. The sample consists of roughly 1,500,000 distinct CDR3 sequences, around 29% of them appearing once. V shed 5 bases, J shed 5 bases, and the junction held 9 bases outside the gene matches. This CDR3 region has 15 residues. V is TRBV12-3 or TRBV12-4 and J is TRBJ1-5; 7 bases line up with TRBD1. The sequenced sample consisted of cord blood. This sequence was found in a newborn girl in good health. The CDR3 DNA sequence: TGTGCCAGCAGTCCACAGGGGAAAGGATATCAGCCCCAGCATTTT. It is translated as CASSPQGKGYQPQHF.